The T cell receptor (beta chain) under discussion was sequenced for a study of Ad26.COV2.S vaccination and SARS-CoV-2 variants. Treatment denoted: roughly 18 received Ad26.COV2.S at low or high dose, single or two shots; several received placebo; per-sample allocation not given. Day 63 following the first vaccine or placebo injection was when the samples were taken. The germline CDR1 and CDR2 sequences are SGHAT and FQNNGV. The ends were cut back, 2 bases at V and 2 bases at J, with 17 bases in the middle. CDR3 length: 17 residues. Clones were sequenced by immunoSEQ multiplex PCR, and TCRdb holds only the in-frame ones, with some missing. The sample lists fewer than 400,000 clones, roughly 90% occurring once.

Sequenced here: peripheral blood, sampled in a trial of Ad26.COV2.S vaccine versus placebo. The sequence came from a person between 18 and 59 years old who received the Ad26.COV2.S COVID-19 vaccine or a placebo. This chain connects TRBV11-2 to TRBJ2-3, with D perhaps TRBD2 (7 bases). The CDR3 spells CASSLRRGRFDTDTQYF. CDR3 DNA sequence: TGTGCCAGCAGCTTAAGGCGGGGGCGGTTCGACACAGATACGCAGTATTTT.